This T cell receptor (beta chain) was identified during a study of shared clonotypes between healthy human individuals. Findings and caveats of the study: Several donors showed sharing of approximately 5% of naive CD4 clonotypes.

The CDR3 is 13 amino acids. CDR1 is SGHAT, CDR2 FQNNGV, per germline. Trimming shortened V by 4 bases and J by 5 bases, and 9 bases separated the two germline ends. Method: immunoSEQ multiplex PCR; TCRdb's copy keeps in-frame clones and lacks some. The sample has around 700,000 clones, roughly 78% seen once. The donors were all Caucasian adults (living in Nashville, Tennessee). In regard to this clone: Its matching antigen is unknown.

V usage is TRBV11-2 and J usage is TRBJ2-1, with D possibly matching TRBD1 (6 bases). The TCR comes from a woman aged 25 to 39 in good health. The sample taken for sequencing was memory CD4+ T cells sorted from blood. Noted subset: CD45RA-negative fraction. Written as DNA, the CDR3 is TGTGCCAGCAGCTACAGGGTGAACAATGAGCAGTTCTTC. Encoded protein: CASSYRVNNEQFF.